The clone carrying this T cell receptor beta chain has at least ten counts. Its specificity is not known. A sample-barcoded 5' primer and a J-beta primer mix were used in a second PCR of about 7 to 12 cycles. In TCRdb, the 5' RACE reads were re-called with MiXCR into one record per CDR3 protein. The repertoire holds hundreds of thousands of distinct CDR3 sequences, with approximately 52% as singletons. A minimum of 6.5 million PBMCs was isolated per sample. The data originate from a study of blood T cells in healthy people across ages. Overall study findings and caveats: Naive T cell percentage and TCR beta diversity correlated strongly. Changes in expanded clonotypes were possibly confounded, as the CMV status of donors was unknown. Estimates of total diversity, which came from one million sequenced T cells, were considered to be underestimates.

The source is a woman aged 80 or over in good health. Sample: blood.

DNA of the CDR3: TGCGCCAGCAGCTTGGGATACGGAGGTGGAAATGAGCAGTTCTTC. This codes for CASSLGYGGGNEQFF. V is TRBV5-1 and J is TRBJ2-1; maybe TRBD2 (5 bases). The CDR3 spans 15 residues. The germline V gene encodes CDR1 SGHRS and CDR2 YFSETQ. Trimming removed 0 bases at V and 7 bases at J, with 14 bases between.